A selection of T cell receptor beta chains follows, all from one sample in a study of blood T cell repertoires in COVID-19. Generated by immunoSEQ multiplex PCR, the TCRdb table keeps only in-frame clones and is missing some. The table lists about 190,000 clones, about 82% of them singletons. Sequencing was done on a sample of peripheral blood. These receptors were taken from a woman under 40 with acute or convalescent COVID-19. Both conserved end residues are part of each CDR3. Each record gives: V gene, clone size, D gene, J gene, CDR3 protein, CDR3 DNA. The D gene is left open where the match is weak. A clone size is listed for some rows: how often the clone was seen (once, few, many), or a class if it is expanded.

TRBV12-3/TRBV12-4	-	TRBD1	TRBJ1-2	CASSLQGAGYTF	TGTGCCAGCAGTTTACAGGGGGCTGGCTACACCTTC
TRBV4-2	-	TRBD2	TRBJ2-1	CASSQDRGGRAAYNEQFF	TGTGCCAGCAGCCAAGATAGGGGCGGGAGGGCCGCCTACAATGAGCAGTTCTTC
TRBV14	-	TRBD1	TRBJ2-1	CASNLGTDYYNEQFF	TGTGCCAGCAACCTGGGGACAGATTACTACAATGAGCAGTTCTTC
TRBV29-1	few	TRBD2	TRBJ2-7	CSVLAGAPNEQYF	TGCAGCGTATTAGCGGGAGCTCCGAACGAGCAGTACTTC
TRBV30	-	-	TRBJ1-2	CAWSVIRGQGSYTF	TGTGCCTGGAGTGTTATAAGGGGCCAGGGGAGCTACACCTTC
TRBV7-2	-	-	TRBJ1-3	CASRRGGSGNTIYF	TGTGCCAGCAGGAGGGGGGGGTCTGGAAACACCATATATTTT
TRBV27	once	TRBD1	TRBJ2-2	CASSSPGQGDTGELFF	TGTGCCAGCAGTTCACCGGGACAGGGGGACACCGGGGAGCTGTTTTTT
TRBV4-1	-	TRBD1	TRBJ1-2	CASSQGGTGMYGYTF	TGCGCCAGCAGCCAAGGTGGGACAGGGATGTATGGCTACACCTTC
TRBV2	-	TRBD1	TRBJ1-4	CASSPGGRAEKLFF	TGTGCCAGCAGTCCAGGGGGTAGGGCTGAAAAACTGTTTTTT
TRBV19	-	TRBD2	TRBJ2-1	CASRPAGLSGPSEQFF	TGTGCCAGTAGGCCAGCGGGGTTGAGTGGGCCAAGCGAGCAGTTCTTC
TRBV18	-	TRBD1	TRBJ1-5	CASSTNRGLEQPQHF	TGTGCCAGCTCGACGAACAGGGGGCTTGAACAGCCCCAGCATTTT
TRBV19	-	-	TRBJ1-5	CATRLGGVGGNQPQHF	TGTGCCACCAGATTGGGGGGAGTAGGGGGCAATCAGCCCCAGCATTTT
TRBV18	-	-	TRBJ2-2	CASSPGRGSNTGELFF	TGTGCCAGCTCACCGGGCAGGGGATCGAACACCGGGGAGCTGTTTTTT
TRBV5-1	-	-	TRBJ2-3	CASSTVLPDTQYF	TGCGCCAGCAGCACCGTACTTCCTGATACGCAGTATTTT
TRBV19	-	-	TRBJ2-1	CASSLLNNEQFF	TGTGCCAGTAGTCTCCTTAACAATGAGCAGTTCTTC
TRBV10-1	-	-	TRBJ2-5	CASTHHRRRCIKTQYF	TGCGCCAGCACCCACCATAGGAGGAGATGTATAAAGACCCAGTACTTC
TRBV9	-	TRBD2	TRBJ2-1	CASSVGGGTYNEQFF	TGTGCCAGCAGCGTAGGCGGGGGGACTTACAATGAGCAGTTCTTC
TRBV30	-	TRBD1	TRBJ2-6	CAWGQGSGANVLTF	TGTGCCTGGGGACAGGGGTCTGGGGCCAACGTCCTGACTTTC
TRBV21-1	-	-	TRBJ2-1	CASSKGRGCYNEQFF	TGTGCCAGCAGCAAAGGCAGGGGGTGCTACAATGAGCAGTTCTTC
TRBV5-8	-	-	TRBJ2-4	CASSLGGTANIQYF	TGTGCCAGCAGCTTGGGCGGGACAGCAAACATTCAGTACTTC
TRBV18	-	TRBD1	TRBJ2-2	CASSLLGQANLGNTGELFF	TGTGCCAGCTCACTTCTAGGACAGGCCAACCTAGGGAACACCGGGGAGCTGTTTTTT
TRBV27	-	-	TRBJ1-1	CASSSQQGLNTEAFF	TGTGCCAGCAGTTCCCAACAGGGCCTGAACACTGAAGCTTTCTTT
TRBV30	-	-	TRBJ1-3	CAWSDRLRDTIYF	TGTGCCTGGAGTGACCGGCTCCGGGACACCATATATTTT
TRBV5-4	once	TRBD1	TRBJ2-3	CASSFPGQGTGDTQYF	TGTGCCAGCAGCTTCCCGGGACAGGGTACTGGAGATACGCAGTATTTT
TRBV6-5	few	-	TRBJ1-5	CASSYGGPPQGQPQHF	TGTGCCAGCAGTTACGGAGGGCCCCCCCAGGGCCAGCCCCAGCATTTT
TRBV27	-	-	TRBJ2-7	CASGRLYEQYF	TGTGCCAGCGGGAGGCTCTACGAGCAGTACTTC
TRBV28	-	TRBD1	TRBJ1-5	CASSFRDREQPQHF	TGTGCCAGCAGTTTCCGGGACAGGGAACAGCCCCAGCATTTT
TRBV28	-	-	TRBJ2-5	CASSFWTVSETQYF	TGTGCCAGCAGTTTCTGGACAGTCTCGGAGACCCAGTACTTC
TRBV7-9	-	-	TRBJ1-3	CASSLVQTSGNTIYF	TGTGCCAGCAGCTTGGTACAGACCTCTGGAAACACCATATATTTT
TRBV9	-	TRBD2	TRBJ2-1	CASSVGTSGYNEQFF	TGTGCCAGCAGCGTGGGGACTAGCGGCTACAATGAGCAGTTCTTC
TRBV6-5	-	TRBD2	TRBJ2-5	CASSLAGGRQETQYF	TGTGCCAGCAGCCTAGCGGGGGGGCGGCAAGAGACCCAGTACTTC
TRBV4-1	few	TRBD1	TRBJ2-7	CASSPTGDEQYF	TGCGCCAGCAGCCCGACAGGGGACGAGCAGTACTTC
TRBV28	-	TRBD1	TRBJ1-6	CASSYRGQYNSPLHF	TGTGCCAGCAGTTACCGGGGACAGTATAATTCACCCCTCCACTTT